These 17 T cell receptor beta chains originate from one sample sequenced in a study of shared T cell receptors in the human thymus. TCRdb's copy holds only in-frame clones and misses some; the assay was immunoSEQ multiplex PCR. The profile shows about 500,000 clones, about 80% of them singletons. The same data also contributed to another study, on human thymus T cells.

The sequenced material came from thymocytes. The receptors come from a boy in the first two years of life with a congenital heart defect.

The V call is TRBV29-1, the J call TRBJ1-1, with D hard to call. V lost 5 bases, J lost 7 bases, and 14 bases lay in between. CDR3 length: 12 amino acids. Germline V gene sequence: CDR1 SQVTM, CDR2 ANQGSEA. CDR3 sequence: CSVRWKAVEAFF. The CDR3 nucleotides read TGCAGCGTTCGGTGGAAAGCGGTTGAAGCTTTCTTT.

This clone was recorded once. The gene calls are TRBV5-1 and TRBJ2-2; 9 positions match TRBD1. Germline V CDR1 and CDR2: SGHRS, YFSETQ. V was pared by 4 bases and J by 4 bases, with 8 bases of the junction left unmatched. The CDR3 length is 16 residues. CDR3 residues: CASSLSDRGSTGELFF. The CDR3 nucleotides are TGCGCCAGCAGCCTATCGGACAGGGGTAGCACCGGGGAGCTGTTTTTT.

In its sample, this clone was seen once. J is TRBJ2-7 and V is TRBV9; possibly TRBD1 for D (5 bases). Looked up from germline, CDR1 is SGDLS and CDR2 is YYNGEE. The CDR3 spans 14 residues. The germline V and J ends were trimmed by 3 bases and 1 base, with 11 bases remaining between them. In DNA, the CDR3 is TGTGCCAGCAGCGCAGGGTCGCAATCCTACGAGCAGTACTTC. It translates to CASSAGSQSYEQYF.

The rearrangement links TRBV4-2 to TRBJ2-7, with 9 bases matching TRBD2. The V and J ends lost 0 bases and 1 base, in that order; junction bases with no gene match: 13. CDR3 length: 19 residues. Germline-derived CDR1 and CDR2 are LGHNA and YNFKEQ. CDR3 DNA sequence: TGTGCCAGCAGCCAAGATAGGGGGGGGTCTAGCGGGAATTCCTACGAGCAGTACTTC. It codes for CASSQDRGGSSGNSYEQYF.

The rearrangement links TRBV5-1 to TRBJ1-2; D uncertain. Germline CDR1 is SGHRS and CDR2 is YFSETQ. Trimming removed 4 bases from V and 4 bases from J, with 14 bases in between. The CDR3 loop spans 14 amino acids. The chain's CDR3 is CASSGGEGGYGYTF. The CDR3, as DNA: TGCGCCAGCAGCGGCGGGGAGGGTGGCTATGGCTACACCTTC.

The chain couples TRBV5-4 to TRBJ2-5; 8 bases are a match to TRBD2. The ends lost 0 bases at V and 1 base at J; junction bases unmatched: 5. The length of the CDR3 is 16 residues. Germline V gene lookup returns CDR1 SGHNT and CDR2 YYREEE (reference sequence). The CDR3 reads CASSLETSETQETQYF. CDR3 sequence (DNA): TGTGCCAGCAGCTTGGAGACTAGCGAAACCCAAGAGACCCAGTACTTC.

This clone came up a few times. V usage is TRBV27 and J usage is TRBJ2-5; 7 bases are a match to TRBD2. Germline CDR1 MNHEY, CDR2 SMNVEV (reference sequence). V trimming: 5 bases; J trimming: 5 bases; junction bases outside the gene matches: 11. The CDR3 length is 15 residues. CDR3 loop: CASSLYPGGEETQYF. In DNA, the CDR3 is TGTGCCAGCAGTCTATACCCGGGGGGAGAGGAGACCCAGTACTTC.

This clone was counted a few times. This chain joins TRBV19 and TRBJ2-7; tentatively, D is TRBD1 (6 bases). The CDR3 is made up of 14 amino acids. The V end was cut by 5 bases, the J end by 2 bases, with 13 bases between. Germline V lookup: CDR1 LNHDA, CDR2 SQIVND (reference sequence). The CDR3 is CASSAVDRAYEQYF. CDR3 in DNA: TGTGCCAGTAGTGCCGTGGACAGAGCCTACGAGCAGTACTTC.

The J gene is TRBJ1-3, the V gene TRBV11-2; 7 nucleotides agree with TRBD1. Germline V gene lookup returns CDR1 SGHAT and CDR2 FQNNGV. This CDR3 spans 15 amino acids. The trim removed 8 bases at V and 0 bases at J, leaving 7 bases unmatched. The CDR3 reads CASRQGPFSGNTIYF. CDR3 DNA sequence: TGTGCCAGCCGACAGGGACCTTTCTCTGGAAACACCATATATTTT.

The gene calls are TRBV29-1 and TRBJ1-1, with D hard to call. V was trimmed by 8 bases and J by 2 bases, leaving 6 bases between them. The CDR3 is made up of 10 amino acids. Germline CDR1 SQVTM, CDR2 ANQGSEA. CDR3 amino acids: CSPLNTEAFF. Written as DNA, the CDR3 is TGCAGCCCACTAAACACTGAAGCTTTCTTT.

The chain joins TRBV18 to TRBJ2-2; 7 bases are a match to TRBD2. CDR1 and CDR2 from the germline V gene are KGHSH and LQKENI. This CDR3 is built from 15 residues. Trimming took 3 bases from V and 7 from J; bases not matched to a gene: 8. CDR3 bases: TGTGCCAGCTCACCGGGCCTAGCGGTCCTCGGGGAGCTGTTTTTT. Residues: CASSPGLAVLGELFF.

The V and J genes are TRBV5-1 and TRBJ1-2, with D perhaps TRBD1 (5 bases). Germline V gene data show CDR1 as SGHRS and CDR2 as YFSETQ. The V and J ends lost 4 bases and 7 bases respectively, with 17 bases between them. The CDR3 runs to 14 residues. CDR3 loop: CASSRGVGGSGYTF. The CDR3 DNA is TGCGCCAGCAGCCGGGGCGTCGGGGGAAGTGGCTACACCTTC.

The chain employs TRBV30 and TRBJ1-2; D perhaps matches TRBD1 (5 bases). The CDR3 loop spans 14 amino acids. V was pared by 4 bases and J by 4 bases, with 16 bases between. The germline V gene encodes CDR1 GTSNPN and CDR2 SVGIG (reference sequence). CDR3 loop: CAWTSAGHAYGYTF. CDR3 DNA: TGTGCCTGGACCTCGGCAGGGCACGCCTATGGCTACACCTTC. The full variable domain, its missing parts supplied by reference TRBV30 and TRBJ1-2, is SQTIHQWPATLVQPVGSPLSLECTVEGTSNPNLYWYRQAAGRGLQLLFYSVGIGQISSEVPQNLSASRPQDRQFILSSKKLLLSDSGFYLCAWTSAGHAYGYTFGSGTRLTVV.

The J gene is TRBJ2-7, the V gene TRBV5-4, with 7 bases fitting TRBD2. Germline V CDR1 and CDR2: SGHNT, YYREEE (reference sequence). The length of the CDR3 is 16 residues. V shed 4 bases, J shed 4 bases, and the junction held 14 bases outside the gene matches. CDR3 coding DNA: TGTGCCAGCAGCCTCCCTTCCGGGACTACCACTTACGAGCAGTACTTC. Amino acids: CASSLPSGTTTYEQYF.

V gene TRBV4-2 combines with J gene TRBJ1-3, with D unclear. This CDR3 spans 13 amino acids. CDR1 LGHNA and CDR2 YNFKEQ come from the germline V gene. V was clipped by 1 base and J by 4 bases, with 5 bases between them. CDR3 loop: CASSQVAGNTIYF. As DNA, the CDR3 is TGTGCCAGCAGCCAAGTAGCAGGAAACACCATATATTTT.

The chain recombines TRBV5-6 with TRBJ2-3, with D perhaps TRBD2 (5 bases). The length of the CDR3 is 15 residues. The V and J ends lost 2 bases and 8 bases respectively, with 18 bases between them. Germline CDR1 and CDR2: SGHDT and YYEEEE. The CDR3 bases are TGTGCCAGCAGCTTTTCTCAGCACCGACGGGGTACGCAGTATTTT. This codes for CASSFSQHRRGTQYF.

The CDR3 loop reads CASSPLGAESGMNIQYF. Written as DNA, the CDR3 is TGTGCCAGCTCACCATTGGGGGCGGAGTCGGGGATGAACATTCAGTACTTC. The chain carries TRBV18 and TRBJ2-4, with a weak D call TRBD1 (6 bases). V was trimmed by 2 bases and J by 7 bases, leaving 21 bases between them. The CDR3 is 17 amino acids. In germline, CDR1 is KGHSH, CDR2 LQKENI.